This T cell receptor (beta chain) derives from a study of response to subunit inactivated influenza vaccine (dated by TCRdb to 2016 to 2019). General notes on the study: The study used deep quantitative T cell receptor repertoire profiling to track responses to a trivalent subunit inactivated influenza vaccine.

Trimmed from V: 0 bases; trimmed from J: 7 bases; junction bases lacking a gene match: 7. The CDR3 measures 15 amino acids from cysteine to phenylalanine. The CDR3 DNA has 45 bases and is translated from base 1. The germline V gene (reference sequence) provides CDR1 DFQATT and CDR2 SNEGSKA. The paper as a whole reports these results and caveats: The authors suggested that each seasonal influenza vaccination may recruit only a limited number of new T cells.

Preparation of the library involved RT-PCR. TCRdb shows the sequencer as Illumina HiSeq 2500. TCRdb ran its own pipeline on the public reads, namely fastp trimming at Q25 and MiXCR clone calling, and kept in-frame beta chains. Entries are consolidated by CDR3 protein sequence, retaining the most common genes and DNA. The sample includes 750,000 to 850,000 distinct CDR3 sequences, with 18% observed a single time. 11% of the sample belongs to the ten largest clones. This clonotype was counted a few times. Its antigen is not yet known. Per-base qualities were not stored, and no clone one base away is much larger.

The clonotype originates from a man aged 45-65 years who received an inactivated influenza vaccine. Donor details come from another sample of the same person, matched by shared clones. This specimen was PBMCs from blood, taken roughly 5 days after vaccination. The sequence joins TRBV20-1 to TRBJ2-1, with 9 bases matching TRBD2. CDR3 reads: CSARDMAGGVNEQFF. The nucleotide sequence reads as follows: TGCAGTGCTAGAGATATGGCGGGGGGGGTGAATGAGCAGTTCTTC.